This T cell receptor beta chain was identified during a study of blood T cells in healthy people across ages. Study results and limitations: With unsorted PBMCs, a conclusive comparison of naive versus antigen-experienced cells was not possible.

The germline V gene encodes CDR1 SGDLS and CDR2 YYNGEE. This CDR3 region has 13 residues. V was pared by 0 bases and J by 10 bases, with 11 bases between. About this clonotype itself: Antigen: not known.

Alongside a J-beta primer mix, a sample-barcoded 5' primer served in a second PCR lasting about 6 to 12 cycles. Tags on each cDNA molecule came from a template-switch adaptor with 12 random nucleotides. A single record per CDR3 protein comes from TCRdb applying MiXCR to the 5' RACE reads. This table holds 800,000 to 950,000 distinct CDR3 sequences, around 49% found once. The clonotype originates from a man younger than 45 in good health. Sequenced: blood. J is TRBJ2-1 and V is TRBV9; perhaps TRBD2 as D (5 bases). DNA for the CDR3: TGTGCCAGCAGCGTAGCCGGGGTGGGGGAGCAGTTCTTC. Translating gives CASSVAGVGEQFF.